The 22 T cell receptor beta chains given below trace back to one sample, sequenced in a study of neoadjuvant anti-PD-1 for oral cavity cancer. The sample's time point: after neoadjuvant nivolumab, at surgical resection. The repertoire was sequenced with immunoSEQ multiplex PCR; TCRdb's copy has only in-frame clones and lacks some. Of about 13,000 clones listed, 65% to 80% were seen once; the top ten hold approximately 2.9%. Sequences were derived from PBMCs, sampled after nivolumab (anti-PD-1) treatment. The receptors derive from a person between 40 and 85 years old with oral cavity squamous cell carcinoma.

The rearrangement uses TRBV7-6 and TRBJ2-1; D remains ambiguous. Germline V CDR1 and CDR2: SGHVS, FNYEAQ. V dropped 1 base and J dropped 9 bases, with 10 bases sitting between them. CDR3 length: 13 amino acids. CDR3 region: CASSLGARSEQFF. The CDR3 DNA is TGTGCCAGCAGCTTAGGGGCTAGAAGTGAGCAGTTCTTC.

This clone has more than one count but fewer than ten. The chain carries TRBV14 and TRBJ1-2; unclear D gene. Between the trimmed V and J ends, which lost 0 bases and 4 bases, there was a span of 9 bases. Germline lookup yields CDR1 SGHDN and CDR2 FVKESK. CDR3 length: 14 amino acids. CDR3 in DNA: TGTGCCAGCAGCCAAGAAAAAGCAGGCTATGGCTACACCTTC. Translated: CASSQEKAGYGYTF.

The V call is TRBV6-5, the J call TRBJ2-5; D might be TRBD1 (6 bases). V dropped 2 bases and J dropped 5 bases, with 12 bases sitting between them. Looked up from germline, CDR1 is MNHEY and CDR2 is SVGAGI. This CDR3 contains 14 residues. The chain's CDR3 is CASSYGRGAETQYF. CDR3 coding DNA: TGTGCCAGCAGTTACGGCAGGGGCGCGGAGACCCAGTACTTC.

The CDR3 loop is CASSPGTGDYGYTF. The DNA for the CDR3 is TGTGCCAGCAGCCCCGGGACAGGGGACTATGGCTACACCTTC. J is TRBJ1-2 and V is TRBV7-2; TRBD1 matches 10 bases. The germline V gene has CDR1 SGHTA and CDR2 FQGNSA. This CDR3 has 14 amino acids. V shed 5 bases, J shed 3 bases, and the junction held 3 bases outside the gene matches.

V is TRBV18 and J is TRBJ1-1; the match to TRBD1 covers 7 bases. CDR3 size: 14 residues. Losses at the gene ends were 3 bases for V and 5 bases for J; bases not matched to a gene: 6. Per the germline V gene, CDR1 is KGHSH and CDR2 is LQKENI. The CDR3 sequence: CASSPQGGKTEAFF. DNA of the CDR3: TGTGCCAGCTCACCTCAGGGGGGAAAAACTGAAGCTTTCTTT. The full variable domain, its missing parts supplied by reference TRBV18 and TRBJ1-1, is NAGVMQNPRHLVRRRGQEARLRCSPMKGHSHVYWYRQLPEEGLKFMVYLQKENIIDESGMPKERFSAEFPKEGPSILRIQQVVRGDSAAYFCASSPQGGKTEAFFGQGTRLTVV.

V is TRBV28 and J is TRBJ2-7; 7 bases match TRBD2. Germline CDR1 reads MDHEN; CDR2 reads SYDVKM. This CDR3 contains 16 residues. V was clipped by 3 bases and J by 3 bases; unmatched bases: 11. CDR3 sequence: CASSLVLAEMNYEQYF. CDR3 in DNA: TGTGCCAGCAGTTTGGTCCTAGCGGAAATGAACTACGAGCAGTACTTC.

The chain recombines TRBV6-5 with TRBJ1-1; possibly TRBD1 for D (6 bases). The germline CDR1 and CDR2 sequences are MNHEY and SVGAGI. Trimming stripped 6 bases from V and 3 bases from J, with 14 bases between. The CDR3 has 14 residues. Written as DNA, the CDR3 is TGTGCCAGCAGCACAGGGTCAAGAGACACTGAAGCTTTCTTT. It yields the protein CASSTGSRDTEAFF.

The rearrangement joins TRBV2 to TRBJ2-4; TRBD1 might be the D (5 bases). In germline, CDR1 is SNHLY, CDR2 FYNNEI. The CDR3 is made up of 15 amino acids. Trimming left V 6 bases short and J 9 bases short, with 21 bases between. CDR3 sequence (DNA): TGTGCCAGCAGGACTGACTCCAGGGATCGCGGCATTCAGTACTTC. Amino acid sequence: CASRTDSRDRGIQYF.

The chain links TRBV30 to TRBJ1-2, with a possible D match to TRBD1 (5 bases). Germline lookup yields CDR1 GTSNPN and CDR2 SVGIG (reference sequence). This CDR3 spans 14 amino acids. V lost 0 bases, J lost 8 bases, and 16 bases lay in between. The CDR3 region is CAWSVSGQGRGYTF. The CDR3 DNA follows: TGTGCCTGGAGTGTATCGGGCCAGGGTCGAGGCTACACCTTC.

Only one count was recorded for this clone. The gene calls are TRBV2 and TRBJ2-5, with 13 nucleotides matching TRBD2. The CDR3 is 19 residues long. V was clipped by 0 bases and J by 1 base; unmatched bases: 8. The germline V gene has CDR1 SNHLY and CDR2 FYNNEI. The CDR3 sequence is CASSEAWTSGSGSQETQYF. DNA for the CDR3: TGTGCCAGCAGTGAAGCGTGGACTAGCGGGAGCGGGTCCCAAGAGACCCAGTACTTC. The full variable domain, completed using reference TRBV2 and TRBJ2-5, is EPEVTQTPSHQVTQMGQEVILRCVPISNHLYFYWYRQILGQKVEFLVSFYNNEISEKSEIFDDQFSVERPDGSNFTLKIRSTKLEDSAMYFCASSEAWTSGSGSQETQYFGPGTRLLVL.

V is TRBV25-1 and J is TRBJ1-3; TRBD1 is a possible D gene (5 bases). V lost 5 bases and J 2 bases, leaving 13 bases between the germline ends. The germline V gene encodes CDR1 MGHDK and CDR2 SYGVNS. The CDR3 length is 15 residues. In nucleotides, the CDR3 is TGTGCCAGCAGTAAAACGGACACCGCTGGAAACACCATATATTTT. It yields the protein CASSKTDTAGNTIYF.

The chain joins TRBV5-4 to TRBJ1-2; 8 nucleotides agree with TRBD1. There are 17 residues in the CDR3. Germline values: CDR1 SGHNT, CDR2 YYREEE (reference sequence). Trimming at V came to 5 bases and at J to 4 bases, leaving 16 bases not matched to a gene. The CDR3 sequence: CASRSPGQGKYSYGYTF. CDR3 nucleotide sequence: TGTGCCAGCAGATCGCCCGGACAGGGAAAATATAGCTATGGCTACACCTTC.

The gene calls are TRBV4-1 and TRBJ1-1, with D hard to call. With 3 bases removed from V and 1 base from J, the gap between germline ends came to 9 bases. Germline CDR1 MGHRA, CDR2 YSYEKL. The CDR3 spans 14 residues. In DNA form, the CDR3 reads TGCGCCAGCAGCCAGCTAGGAGGGAACACTGAAGCTTTCTTT. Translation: CASSQLGGNTEAFF.

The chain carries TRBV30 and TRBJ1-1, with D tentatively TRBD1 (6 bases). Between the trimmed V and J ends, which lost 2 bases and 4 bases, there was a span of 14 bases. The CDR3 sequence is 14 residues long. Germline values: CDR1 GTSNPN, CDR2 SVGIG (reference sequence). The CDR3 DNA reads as TGTGCCTGGAGTCGGCAGGGGTCGGGCACTGAAGCTTTCTTT. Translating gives CAWSRQGSGTEAFF.

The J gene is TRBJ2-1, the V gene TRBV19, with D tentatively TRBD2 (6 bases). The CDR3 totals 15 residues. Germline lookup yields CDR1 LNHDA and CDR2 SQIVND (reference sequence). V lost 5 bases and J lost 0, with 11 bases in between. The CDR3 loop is CASSLPGSSYNEQFF. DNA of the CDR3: TGTGCCAGTAGTTTACCCGGGAGCTCCTACAATGAGCAGTTCTTC.

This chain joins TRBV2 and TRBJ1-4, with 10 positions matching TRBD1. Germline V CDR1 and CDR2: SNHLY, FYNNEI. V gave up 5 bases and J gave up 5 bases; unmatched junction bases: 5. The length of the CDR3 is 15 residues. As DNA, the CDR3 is TGTGCCAGCAGTCTAGGACAGGGGGAAAATGAAAAACTGTTTTTT. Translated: CASSLGQGENEKLFF.

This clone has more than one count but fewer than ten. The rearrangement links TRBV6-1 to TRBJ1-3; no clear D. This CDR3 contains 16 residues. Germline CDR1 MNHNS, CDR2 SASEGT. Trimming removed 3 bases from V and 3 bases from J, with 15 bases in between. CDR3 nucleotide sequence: TGTGCCAGCAGTGATCTCCTCGGCCTAATTGGAAACACCATATATTTT. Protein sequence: CASSDLLGLIGNTIYF.

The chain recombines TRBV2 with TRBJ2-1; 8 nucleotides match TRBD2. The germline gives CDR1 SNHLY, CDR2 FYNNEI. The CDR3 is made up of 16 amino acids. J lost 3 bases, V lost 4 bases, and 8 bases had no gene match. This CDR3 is CASSGLPSGFYNEQFF. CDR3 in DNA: TGTGCCAGCAGTGGTCTCCCTAGCGGGTTCTACAATGAGCAGTTCTTC.

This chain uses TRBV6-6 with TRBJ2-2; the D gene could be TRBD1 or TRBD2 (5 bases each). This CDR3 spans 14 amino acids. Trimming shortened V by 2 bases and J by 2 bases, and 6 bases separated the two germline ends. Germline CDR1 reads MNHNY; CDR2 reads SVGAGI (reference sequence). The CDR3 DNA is TGTGCCAGCAGTTACGGGGGAAACACCGGGGAGCTGTTTTTT. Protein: CASSYGGNTGELFF.

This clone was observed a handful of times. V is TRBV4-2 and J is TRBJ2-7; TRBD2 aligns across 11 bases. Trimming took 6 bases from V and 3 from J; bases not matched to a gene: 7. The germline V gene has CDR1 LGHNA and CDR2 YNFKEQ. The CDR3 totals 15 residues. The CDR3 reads CASRELAGEYYEQYF. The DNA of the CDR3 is TGTGCCAGCAGAGAACTAGCGGGAGAATACTACGAGCAGTACTTC.

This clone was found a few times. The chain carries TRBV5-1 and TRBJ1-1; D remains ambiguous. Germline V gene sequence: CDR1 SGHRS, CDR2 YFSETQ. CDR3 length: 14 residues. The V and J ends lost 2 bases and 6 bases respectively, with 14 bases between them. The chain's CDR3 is CASSFGERVPEAFF. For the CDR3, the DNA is TGCGCCAGCAGCTTCGGGGAGAGGGTGCCTGAAGCTTTCTTT.

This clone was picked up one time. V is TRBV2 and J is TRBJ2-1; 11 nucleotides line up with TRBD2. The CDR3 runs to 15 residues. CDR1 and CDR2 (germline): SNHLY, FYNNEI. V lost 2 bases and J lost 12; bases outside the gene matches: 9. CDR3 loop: CASSERTSGRFWQFF. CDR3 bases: TGTGCCAGCAGTGAACGTACTAGCGGGAGATTTTGGCAGTTCTTC.